The clone carrying this T cell receptor beta chain appeared many times. No progression to ophthalmopathy during 18 months of follow-up defined stable disease. Patients were aged 18 to 65, had disease duration under 2 months, and had newly diagnosed hyperthyroidism. This sample is drawn from a study of T cells in Graves' hyperthyroidism and ophthalmopathy. The germline gives CDR1 SNHLY, CDR2 FYNNEI. Trimming pared 5 bases from V and 6 bases from J, leaving 16 bases between. This CDR3 region has 14 residues. RNA transcripts served as the template for amplifying TCR beta CDR3 regions. During a first-round RT-PCR of the TCR CDR3, the HTBI primer set was used. In TCRdb, the multiplex PCR reads were re-called with MiXCR into one record per CDR3 protein. The table shows around 99,000 distinct CDR3 sequences, with 15% to 20% occurring only once.

This receptor was identified in a woman aged 50 to 60 with Graves' hyperthyroidism. The chain has TRBV2 and TRBJ1-2; no reliable D call. Sequencing input: blood. CDR3 in amino acids: CASSITGSSDGYTF. CDR3 coding DNA: TGTGCCAGCAGTATCACCGGTTCGTCAGATGGCTACACCTTC.